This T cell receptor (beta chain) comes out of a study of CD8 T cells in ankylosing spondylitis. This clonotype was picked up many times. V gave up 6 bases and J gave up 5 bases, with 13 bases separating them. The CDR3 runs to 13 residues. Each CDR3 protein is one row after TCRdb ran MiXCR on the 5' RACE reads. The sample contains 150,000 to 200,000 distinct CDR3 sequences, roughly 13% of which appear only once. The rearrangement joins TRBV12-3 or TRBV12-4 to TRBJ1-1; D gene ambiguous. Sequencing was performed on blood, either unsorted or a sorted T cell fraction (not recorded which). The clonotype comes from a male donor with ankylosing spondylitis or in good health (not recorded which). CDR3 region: CASSPGRKTEAFF. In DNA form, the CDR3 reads TGTGCCAGCAGCCCCGGTAGGAAAACTGAAGCTTTCTTT.